The clone carrying this T cell receptor beta chain has a handful of counts. The sample is drawn from a study of patients and donors after allogeneic stem cell transplantation. In TCRdb, the RT-PCR reads were re-called with MiXCR into one record per CDR3 protein. In the table there are about 960,000 distinct CDR3 sequences, more than 15% of which are singletons. The CDR3 is made up of 13 amino acids. The germline V gene has CDR1 SGHVS and CDR2 FQNEAQ. With 4 bases removed from V and 7 bases from J, the gap between germline ends came to 11 bases. Specimen: blood, either unsorted or a sorted T cell fraction (not recorded which). This clonotype originated in a human donor who was either an allogeneic HSCT recipient or a stem cell or donor lymphocyte infusion donor (not recorded which). It is not recorded whose cells these are; they may come from a transplant donor. The chain carries TRBV7-8 and TRBJ2-1; D tentatively reads TRBD1 or TRBD2 (5 bases each). The chain's CDR3 is CASSSWDANEQFF. The CDR3 nucleotides read TGTGCCAGCAGCTCCTGGGACGCAAATGAGCAGTTCTTC.